Below, 7 T cell receptor beta chains from the same sample are listed, as sequenced in a study of T cells after yellow fever vaccination. Via MiXCR, TCRdb re-called the 5' RACE reads, giving one row per CDR3 protein. The sample comprises over 300,000 distinct CDR3 sequences, around 4% of which are singletons, and around 24% rests with the top ten. Sequenced here: PBMCs, sampled on the day of the yellow fever booster vaccination. Receptors were obtained from a man between 18 and 35 years old who received the YFV17D yellow fever vaccine.

This chain links TRBV10-2 with TRBJ2-7; no clear D. Germline-derived CDR1 and CDR2 are WSHSY and SAAADI. CDR3 length: 13 amino acids. The germline V and J ends were trimmed by 0 bases and 0 bases, with 3 bases remaining between them. CDR3 sequence: CASSESYSYEQYF. The DNA of the CDR3 is TGCGCCAGCAGTGAGTCCTACTCCTACGAGCAGTACTTC.

This clonotype turned up a few times. The chain combines TRBV12-3 or TRBV12-4 with TRBJ1-4; D is unclear. The CDR3 has 14 amino acids. Between the trimmed V and J ends, which lost 6 bases and 5 bases, there was a span of 13 bases. CDR3 region: CASRNVGLNEKLFF. In nucleotides, the CDR3 is TGTGCCAGCAGGAACGTGGGTCTCAATGAAAAACTGTTTTTT.

This clonotype showed up many times. This chain uses TRBV7-9 with TRBJ1-5, with D unresolved. The CDR3 is 12 amino acids. CDR1 and CDR2 (germline): SEHNR, FQNEAQ (reference sequence). Trimming took 1 base from V and 4 from J, leaving 2 bases between them. The chain's CDR3 is CASSLGNQPQHF. DNA for the CDR3: TGTGCCAGCAGCTTAGGGAATCAGCCCCAGCATTTT.

The table lists this clonotype with a few counts. The V and J genes are TRBV20-1 and TRBJ2-2, with 8 bases identical to TRBD2. The germline V gene encodes CDR1 DFQATT and CDR2 SNEGSKA (reference sequence). This CDR3 is built from 15 residues. The V segment lost 3 bases and the J segment 4 bases; nucleotides outside the gene matches: 7. CDR3: CSARPSGGRTGELFF. CDR3 sequence (DNA): TGCAGTGCTAGGCCCAGCGGGGGACGCACCGGGGAGCTGTTTTTT.

The table lists this clonotype with a few counts. In nucleotides, the CDR3 is TGCAGTGCCGGACCCCACGAGGGTACGCAGTATTTT. Its protein product is CSAGPHEGTQYF. The chain recombines TRBV20-1 with TRBJ2-3, with TRBD2 as a possible D gene (5 bases). This CDR3 contains 12 residues. CDR1 DFQATT and CDR2 SNEGSKA come from the germline V gene (reference sequence). Trimming took off 6 bases at V and 8 bases at J, with 15 bases between the two ends.

To note about this clonotype: A clone one base away is much larger, so this may be a read error. The genes are TRBV4-1 and TRBJ2-7; a weak D match, TRBD2 (5 bases). The CDR3 extends over 13 amino acids. CDR1 MGHRA and CDR2 YSYEKL come from the germline V gene. Trimming pared 4 bases from V and 5 bases from J, leaving 12 bases between. The CDR3 is CASSPDRGDEQYF. The DNA of the CDR3 is TGCGCCAGCAGCCCAGATCGGGGAGACGAGCAGTACTTC.

Many counts were recorded for this clonotype. This chain connects TRBV9 to TRBJ2-2; 8 bases line up with TRBD2. This CDR3 has 14 residues. J lost 6 bases, V lost 5 bases, and 6 bases had no gene match. The germline CDR1 and CDR2 sequences are SGDLS and YYNGEE. CDR3 amino acids: CASSAGTSAGELFF. CDR3 DNA sequence: TGTGCCAGCAGTGCCGGGACTAGTGCCGGGGAGCTGTTTTTT.